The following is a T cell receptor beta chain sequence with its context. Its antigen is as yet unknown. The record originates from a study of T cells after yellow fever vaccination. Findings and limits, study-wide: At around 96% for CD4 and around 91% for CD8, most primary-vaccination clones showed up again after the booster. Abundant bulk-population clonotypes could contaminate the FACS-sorted repertoires. Relatively few clonotypes were ones that appeared in both CD4 and CD8 compartments.

The CDR3 consists of 15 residues. The V gene end was trimmed by 3 bases and the J gene end by 8 bases; junction bases not matched to a gene: 7. Germline V gives CDR1 MGHDK, CDR2 SYGVNS. The authors made TCR cDNA by 5'RACE template switching, adding a universal primer site and UMIs. TCRdb reanalysed the 5' RACE reads using MiXCR and keeps one entry per CDR3 protein. The sample lists 500,000 to 650,000 distinct CDR3 sequences; about 13% were seen once. This TCR was sampled from a young man who received the YFV17D yellow fever vaccine. J is TRBJ1-6 and V is TRBV25-1; 7 bases line up with TRBD1. Here the sequenced sample was PBMCs, taken on the day of the yellow fever booster vaccination. DNA of the CDR3: TGTGCCAGCAGTGACCCCCGACAGGGTTATTCACCCCTCCACTTT. Its translation is CASSDPRQGYSPLHF.